A selection of T cell receptor beta chains follows, all from one sample in a study of blood T cells in healthy people across ages. TCRdb ran MiXCR on the 5' RACE reads and lists one entry per CDR3 protein. The table has 730,000 or so distinct CDR3 sequences, roughly 43% seen once. The sequenced sample was blood. The receptors shown here come from a woman aged 55-75 years in good health. The CDR3 runs from the conserved cysteine through the conserved F or W. Fields, in order: CDR3 length, J gene, D gene, clone size, V gene, CDR3 DNA, CDR3 protein. The D gene is left open where the match is weak. Size is omitted from some rows. Given values are once, few, many or a class for expanded clones.

14,TRBJ1-1,.,few,TRBV3-1,TGTGCCAGCAGCCTCCAGGGGTCTGGAACTGAAGCTTTCTTT,CASSLQGSGTEAFF
14,TRBJ1-5,.,.,TRBV20-1,TGCAGTGCTAGACCCGGGGGGGGATTTCAGCCCCAGCATTTT,CSARPGGGFQPQHF
12,TRBJ1-2,.,.,TRBV20-1,TGCAGTGCTAGAGTACCTGGGGGTGGCTACACCTTC,CSARVPGGGYTF
14,TRBJ2-3,.,.,TRBV10-3,TGTGCCATCAGTGGCGGGCAGACCTTAGATACGCAGTATTTT,CAISGGQTLDTQYF
13,TRBJ1-1,.,.,TRBV5-1,TGCGCCAGCCAGGAGCGGGAGAACACTGAAGCTTTCTTT,CASQERENTEAFF
15,TRBJ2-1,.,.,TRBV7-9,TGTGCCAGCAGCACGGACTACCACGCCTACAATGAGCAGTTCTTC,CASSTDYHAYNEQFF
15,TRBJ2-4,TRBD1,.,TRBV7-3,TGTGCCAGCAGCTCACAGGGGGGCACGGGTAACATTCAGTACTTC,CASSSQGGTGNIQYF
14,TRBJ2-3,TRBD2,.,TRBV6-4,TGTGCCAGCAGTGTTGACATGCGGGGGGATACGCAGTATTTT,CASSVDMRGDTQYF
14,TRBJ2-3,.,.,TRBV5-1,TGCGCCAGCAGCTTTGAGGGGATATCAGATACGCAGTATTTT,CASSFEGISDTQYF
17,TRBJ2-7,.,.,TRBV6-2/TRBV6-3,TGTGCCAGCAGTACGGACGCGAGCGAGACCCCCTACAATGAGCAGTACTTC,CASSTDASETPYNEQYF
15,TRBJ1-4,TRBD1,.,TRBV6-5,TGTGCCAGCAGTTACTCCGGACAGGGATCGGAAAAACTGTTTTTT,CASSYSGQGSEKLFF
14,TRBJ2-3,.,few,TRBV28,TGTGCCAGCAGTTTCTCGGGACGGATAGATACGCAGTATTTT,CASSFSGRIDTQYF
16,TRBJ2-2,.,.,TRBV5-4,TGTGCCAGCAGCTTGCCAGGGCAGACGAACACCGGGGAGCTGTTTTTT,CASSLPGQTNTGELFF
15,TRBJ2-7,.,.,TRBV6-1,TGTGCCAGCAGTGAAGGGAAGGTAAGCTCCTACGAGCAGTACTTC,CASSEGKVSSYEQYF
12,TRBJ1-2,.,many,TRBV20-1,TGCAGTGCTAGTCCAGATAACTATGGCTACACCTTC,CSASPDNYGYTF
11,TRBJ1-2,TRBD1,.,TRBV6-2/TRBV6-3,TGTGCCAGCGACAGGGTTTATGGCTACACCTTC,CASDRVYGYTF
15,TRBJ2-1,TRBD2,few,TRBV11-2,TGTGCCAGCAGCTTAGATGGGACTAGCGGGAGCCAGCAGTTCTTC,CASSLDGTSGSQQFF
14,TRBJ1-2,TRBD1,many,TRBV10-3,TGTGCCATCAGTGTCGGACAGGGGGCTGGTGGCTACACCTTC,CAISVGQGAGGYTF
15,TRBJ2-5,.,.,TRBV7-2,TGTGCCAGCAGCAACACCGGAGACAGGCAAGAGACCCAGTACTTC,CASSNTGDRQETQYF
15,TRBJ1-4,.,.,TRBV15,TGTGCCACCAGCAGAGTAACAGGTCAGAATGAAAAACTGTTTTTT,CATSRVTGQNEKLFF
15,TRBJ1-5,.,.,TRBV29-1,TGCAGCGTTGAAGTCGGGCGGATCTGCGGGGAGCCCCAGCATTTT,CSVEVGRICGEPQHF
13,TRBJ2-3,.,.,TRBV20-1,TGCAGTGCTAAGCGGGTACCCACAGATACGCAGTATTTT,CSAKRVPTDTQYF
16,TRBJ2-5,TRBD2,many,TRBV7-9,TGTGCCAGCAGCGAGGCGGGACTAGCGGGAAAGGAGACCCAGTACTTC,CASSEAGLAGKETQYF
16,TRBJ2-2,.,.,TRBV6-6,TGTGCCAGCAGTTACCGGACAGTGGAGGACACCGGGGAGCTGTTTTTT,CASSYRTVEDTGELFF